Listed below are T cell receptor beta chains from one sample, sequenced in a study of post-analysis software for immune sequencing data. Each CDR3 protein is one row after TCRdb ran MiXCR on the PCR reads. The table records 400,000 to 500,000 distinct CDR3 sequences, 35% to 45% of them present only once. The sequenced sample consisted of blood. The receptors were sampled from a girl aged 2 to 10 with multiple sclerosis. CDR3s include the opening cysteine and the closing phenylalanine or tryptophan. D genes are given only for firm matches. The size of a clone is reported for some rows only, either as once, few or many, or as a class for expanded clones.

D gene	V gene	J gene	clone size	CDR3 protein	CDR3 DNA
.	TRBV27	TRBJ2-7	.	CASSLQGRHYEQYF	TGTGCCAGCAGTTTACAGGGCAGGCACTACGAGCAGTACTTC
TRBD2	TRBV7-2	TRBJ2-7	few	CASSKTSGISYSYEQYF	TGTGCCAGCAGCAAGACTAGCGGGATTTCATATTCCTACGAGCAGTACTTC
.	TRBV5-1	TRBJ2-3	.	CAGSSDRGIRTDTQYF	TGCGCCGGCAGCTCTGACCGTGGGATCCGCACAGATACGCAGTATTTT
.	TRBV20-1	TRBJ2-1	.	CSAGGPHDNEQFF	TGCAGTGCCGGAGGACCACACGACAATGAGCAGTTCTTC
TRBD1	TRBV7-3	TRBJ1-6	.	CASSSGDRPYNSPLHF	TGTGCCAGCAGCTCAGGGGACAGGCCGTATAATTCACCCCTCCACTTT
TRBD1	TRBV14	TRBJ2-5	.	CASSPWTGNQETQYF	TGTGCCAGCAGCCCCTGGACAGGGAACCAAGAGACCCAGTACTTC
.	TRBV12-3/TRBV12-4	TRBJ2-5	.	CASSLTGKTQYF	TGTGCCAGCAGTTTAACCGGGAAGACCCAGTACTTC
TRBD1	TRBV6-5	TRBJ1-2	few	CASSSTTQGAYGYTF	TGTGCCAGCAGTTCCACAACCCAGGGGGCTTATGGCTACACCTTC
.	TRBV6-2/TRBV6-3	TRBJ2-5	few	CASSPVGRQDQETQYF	TGTGCCAGCAGCCCTGTGGGGAGACAGGACCAAGAGACCCAGTACTTC
.	TRBV6-6	TRBJ2-5	once	CASSYRVEETQYF	TGTGCCAGCAGTTACAGGGTAGAAGAGACCCAGTACTTC
.	TRBV27	TRBJ2-6	.	CASSLTPSGANVLTF	TGTGCCAGCAGTTTAACGCCTTCTGGGGCCAACGTCCTGACTTTC
TRBD2	TRBV6-4	TRBJ2-1	few	CASRASGESYNEQFF	TGTGCCAGCAGAGCTAGCGGCGAATCCTACAATGAGCAGTTCTTC
TRBD2	TRBV3-1	TRBJ2-1	few	CASDRGGSYNEQFF	TGTGCCAGCGACCGCGGGGGCTCCTACAATGAGCAGTTCTTC
.	TRBV4-3	TRBJ2-2	many	CASSQGRDSLNAGELFF	TGCGCCAGCAGCCAAGGACGGGACTCCCTGAACGCCGGGGAGCTGTTTTTT
TRBD1	TRBV6-5	TRBJ1-1	.	CASSANRGPEAFF	TGTGCCAGCAGCGCGAACAGGGGTCCTGAAGCTTTCTTT
TRBD2	TRBV10-3	TRBJ2-2	.	CAISESLIAGGSNTGELFF	TGTGCCATCAGTGAGTCGCTGATAGCGGGGGGTTCGAACACCGGGGAGCTGTTTTTT
.	TRBV6-5	TRBJ1-2	.	CASTEGPLYGYTF	TGTGCCAGCACAGAGGGACCCCTCTATGGCTACACCTTC
.	TRBV29-1	TRBJ2-2	.	CSVDSANTGELFF	TGCAGCGTTGACAGCGCGAACACCGGGGAGCTGTTTTTT
.	TRBV29-1	TRBJ2-1	few	CSVGGDYNEQFF	TGCAGCGTTGGGGGGGACTACAATGAGCAGTTCTTC
.	TRBV29-1	TRBJ1-1	.	CSVEGAFKNTEAFF	TGCAGCGTTGAGGGGGCATTTAAGAACACTGAAGCTTTCTTT
.	TRBV6-2/TRBV6-3	TRBJ2-7	.	CASSYRREWDYEQYF	TGTGCCAGCAGTTACAGGCGGGAATGGGACTACGAGCAGTACTTC
.	TRBV4-2	TRBJ2-2	.	CASSQDPIPRPGELFF	TGTGCCAGCAGCCAAGATCCCATCCCTCGGCCCGGGGAGCTGTTTTTT
.	TRBV28	TRBJ1-5	.	CASSWGTDRFYSNQPQHF	TGTGCCAGCAGTTGGGGGACGGACAGATTTTATAGCAATCAGCCCCAGCATTTT
.	TRBV7-9	TRBJ2-1	.	CASSSSPAAERYNEQFF	TGTGCCAGCAGCTCCTCACCGGCGGCGGAGCGATACAATGAGCAGTTCTTC
TRBD2	TRBV7-2	TRBJ2-1	.	CASSLVSSGSRSYNEQFF	TGTGCCAGCAGCTTAGTTAGTAGCGGGAGTAGGTCCTACAATGAGCAGTTCTTC
.	TRBV3-1	TRBJ1-1	.	CASSQEPGRFNTEAFF	TGTGCCAGCAGCCAAGAGCCGGGCCGATTTAACACTGAAGCTTTCTTT
.	TRBV4-1	TRBJ2-3	.	CASSQGPEGSFTDTQYF	TGCGCCAGCAGCCAAGGTCCTGAGGGGTCCTTCACAGATACGCAGTATTTT
.	TRBV10-3	TRBJ2-7	few	CAISANAEQYF	TGTGCCATCAGTGCGAACGCCGAGCAGTACTTC
.	TRBV29-1	TRBJ2-5	.	CSAVFPSGPHRGETQYF	TGCAGCGCGGTGTTTCCATCGGGGCCCCACCGTGGGGAGACCCAGTACTTC
TRBD2	TRBV14	TRBJ2-5	once	CASSQDSLAGTETQYF	TGTGCCAGCAGCCAAGATTCCCTAGCGGGAACAGAGACCCAGTACTTC
.	TRBV10-3	TRBJ1-2	.	CAISDTLLGGHGYTF	TGTGCCATCAGTGACACCCTTTTGGGGGGACATGGCTACACCTTC
.	TRBV15	TRBJ2-5	.	CATVSGESLRSYNEQYF	TGTGCCACCGTTAGCGGAGAGTCCCTCCGCTCCTACAATGAGCAGTACTTC
TRBD1	TRBV6-6	TRBJ2-1	.	CASRYRARTGGHEQFF	TGTGCCAGCAGATACAGGGCCAGGACAGGGGGTCATGAGCAGTTCTTC
.	TRBV7-8	TRBJ2-1	few	CASSLMGSSYNEQFF	TGTGCCAGCAGCTTAATGGGGAGCTCCTACAATGAGCAGTTCTTC
.	TRBV5-1	TRBJ1-2	few	CASRATGEANYGYTF	TGCGCCAGCAGGGCGACAGGAGAAGCTAACTATGGCTACACCTTC
.	TRBV18	TRBJ2-7	many	CASSPDYEQYF	TGTGCCAGCTCACCGGACTACGAGCAGTACTTC
.	TRBV7-2	TRBJ2-7	.	CASSLRASEFNEQYF	TGTGCCAGCAGTCTTCGGGCTAGCGAGTTCAACGAGCAGTACTTC
TRBD2	TRBV29-1	TRBJ2-7	few	CSVLEGAGAYEQYF	TGCAGCGTCCTCGAGGGAGCGGGAGCCTACGAGCAGTACTTC
TRBD1	TRBV30	TRBJ1-2	.	CAWKRQGKNYGYTF	TGTGCCTGGAAAAGACAGGGGAAGAACTATGGCTACACCTTC
.	TRBV3-1	TRBJ1-6	.	CASSQDYKGAVDNSPLHF	TGTGCCAGCAGCCAAGATTATAAAGGGGCGGTGGATAATTCACCCCTCCACTTT
.	TRBV7-3	TRBJ1-4	few	CASSRTGPEKLFF	TGTGCCAGCAGCCGGACCGGACCTGAAAAACTGTTTTTT
TRBD1	TRBV7-6	TRBJ2-7	.	CASSPGQGFSYEQYF	TGTGCCAGCAGCCCTGGACAGGGCTTCTCCTACGAGCAGTACTTC
.	TRBV5-5	TRBJ2-7	once	CASSLPAGTYEQYF	TGTGCCAGCAGCTTGCCGGCGGGAACTTACGAGCAGTACTTC
TRBD1	TRBV3-1	TRBJ1-2	few	CASSKTGAYGYTF	TGTGCCAGCAGCAAAACAGGGGCCTATGGCTACACCTTC
TRBD2	TRBV4-3	TRBJ2-1	.	CASSQNMAGDRYNEQFF	TGCGCCAGCAGCCAAAATATGGCGGGAGATCGATACAATGAGCAGTTCTTC
.	TRBV7-9	TRBJ1-1	.	CASSVRDLRDKNTEAFF	TGTGCCAGCAGCGTGCGCGACTTGCGGGACAAGAACACTGAAGCTTTCTTT
TRBD2	TRBV6-6	TRBJ2-7	.	CASSELAGDGYEQYF	TGTGCCAGCAGCGAACTAGCGGGAGATGGGTACGAGCAGTACTTC
.	TRBV20-1	TRBJ2-5	few	CSAIRPGHLETQYF	TGCAGTGCTATTAGGCCAGGACATTTGGAGACCCAGTACTTC
.	TRBV20-1	TRBJ2-4	.	CSARPGLAKNIQYF	TGCAGTGCGAGACCGGGACTAGCCAAAAACATTCAGTACTTC
.	TRBV4-1	TRBJ2-4	few	CASSQDPATGAKNIQYF	TGCGCCAGCAGCCAAGATCCCGCTACCGGAGCCAAAAACATTCAGTACTTC
TRBD2	TRBV10-3	TRBJ2-1	few	CAISAGGREQFF	TGTGCCATCAGTGCGGGGGGACGGGAGCAGTTCTTC